The next 2 T cell receptor beta chains were all read from a single sample in a study of PD-1 blockade in classical Hodgkin lymphoma. Sample time point: cycle 4 day 1 (C4D1), after around six weeks of nivolumab. All patients relapsed after autologous stem cell transplantation, and brentuximab vedotin exposure varied. Measured with immunoSEQ multiplex PCR; TCRdb has only the in-frame clones, and not every one. This table has fewer than 100,000 clones, about 93% appearing once. The specimen was peripheral blood mononuclear cells (PBMCs), collected before the fourth cycle of nivolumab. These receptors were taken from a human donor with classical Hodgkin lymphoma.

This chain links TRBV11-2 with TRBJ2-3; 13 positions match TRBD2. This CDR3 has 16 amino acids. In germline, CDR1 is SGHAT, CDR2 FQNNGV. The J segment lost 2 bases and the V segment lost 8 bases, leaving 7 bases of the junction unmatched. CDR3 loop: CASRRGLAGHTDTQYF. The CDR3 region has the DNA TGTGCCAGCCGACGGGGACTAGCGGGGCACACAGATACGCAGTATTTT. The full variable domain, with the rest looked up from reference TRBV11-2 and TRBJ2-3, is EAGVAQSPRYKIIEKRQSVAFWCNPISGHATLYWYQQILGQGPKLLIQFQNNGVVDDSQLPKDRFSAERLKGVDSTLKIQPAKLEDSAVYLCASRRGLAGHTDTQYFGPGTRLTVL.

V is TRBV7-9 and J is TRBJ1-3; D unclear. The germline V gene has CDR1 SEHNR and CDR2 FQNEAQ (reference sequence). This CDR3 is built from 11 residues. Trimming left V 10 bases short and J 4 bases short, with 8 bases between. DNA of the CDR3: TGTGCCAACACATTGGGAAACACCATATATTTT. This sequence encodes CANTLGNTIYF.